This paragraph covers one TCR beta chain sequence. Antigen unknown. The sample belongs to a study of shared clonotypes between healthy human individuals. The study ran the assay at deep level. Scientists sequenced DNA from unsorted PBMC on ten immunoSEQ deep assay plates. Sequencing was performed with immunoSEQ multiplex PCR; in TCRdb, only in-frame clones are kept and a portion is missing. Among about 500,000 clones listed, 77% were seen once. This CDR3 comprises 14 residues. Looked up from germline, CDR1 is SEHNR and CDR2 is FQNEAQ (reference sequence). V lost 3 bases, J lost 2 bases, and 5 bases lay in between. Overall study results and limits: In having few donors, the study represented limited genetic and exposure-history diversity.

The TCR originated in a woman aged 35 to 49 in good health. Some clones in this sample may be carry-over from other donors' samples. What was sequenced was PBMCs. The V and J genes are TRBV7-9 and TRBJ2-6, with D uncertain. The CDR3 spells CASSFRTGANVLTF. CDR3 nucleotides: TGTGCCAGCAGCTTTAGAACTGGGGCCAACGTCCTGACTTTC.